These 4 T cell receptor beta chains were sequenced from one sample in a study of immune cell composition in non-small cell lung cancer (dated by TCRdb to about 2017). The library was prepared using the immunoSEQ multiplex PCR assay. TCRdb's version of the immuneACCESS table is confined to in-frame rearrangements and falls short of the full clone set. An unresolved V gene accounts for under half of the shortfall where checked; the remainder is of unknown origin. This sample lists about 7,600 clones; around 82% were detected once. The top ten clonotypes cover 10% to 15% of the sample. Sequenced sample: lung tumor tissue. The receptor set was obtained from a human donor with non-small cell lung cancer.

V is TRBV21-1 and J is TRBJ2-3; the table's D call, TRBD2, has no DNA check behind it. TRBV21-1 is a documented pseudogene. CDR3 length: 15 amino acids. This CDR3 is CASSSTSGGRDTQYF. CDR3 DNA sequence: TGTGCCAGCAGCTCAACTAGCGGGGGGAGGGATACGCAGTATTTT.

This clone was picked up one time. Distinct nucleotide sequences in the sample also encode this CDR3. The chain joins TRBV5-1 to TRBJ2-3; the D call may be TRBD1 or TRBD2 (5 bases each). V was pared by 0 bases and J by 5 bases, with 10 bases between. Germline V lookup: CDR1 SGHRS, CDR2 YFSETQ. This CDR3 is built from 14 residues. CDR3 in amino acids: CASSLGTRGDTQYF. DNA for the CDR3: TGCGCCAGCAGCTTGGGGACACGGGGAGATACGCAGTATTTT.

The J gene is TRBJ1-6, the V gene TRBV7-2, with D uncertain. The V end was cut by 6 bases, the J end by 10 bases, with 19 bases between. The germline V gene encodes CDR1 SGHTA and CDR2 FQGNSA. This CDR3 has 15 amino acids. CDR3 protein: CASRSDPPTRSPLHF. The CDR3 nucleotides read TGTGCCAGCAGATCAGACCCCCCCACGAGGTCACCCCTCCACTTT.

This sequence joins TRBV5-1 and TRBJ2-3; 13 bases map to TRBD2. With V trimmed by 6 bases and J by 5 bases, 12 bases remained unmatched. The CDR3 consists of 17 residues. Germline V gives CDR1 SGHRS, CDR2 YFSETQ. The CDR3 region is CASTRLAGGQSIDTQYF. The CDR3 DNA follows: TGCGCCAGCACCCGACTAGCGGGGGGCCAATCTATAGATACGCAGTATTTT.